Listed below are T cell receptor beta chains from one sample, sequenced in a study of T cell responses to AZD1222 COVID-19 vaccine. Assay: immunoSEQ multiplex PCR; the TCRdb copy retains only in-frame clones and omits some. The sample yields 50,000 to 55,000 clones, about 88% seen once. Specimen: peripheral blood, collected on day 0 of AZD1222 vaccination. All receptors come from an adult in good health. CDR3s include the opening cysteine and the closing phenylalanine or tryptophan. Each record gives: J gene, D gene, CDR3 length, clone size, V gene, CDR3 protein, CDR3 DNA. The D gene is left open where the match is weak. Some rows mark clone size as missing; the rest say once, few, many or name a class of expanded clone.

j_call: TRBJ2-4
d_call: TRBD2
cdr3_length: 15
clone_size: NA
v_call: TRBV19
cdr3_aa: CASSNPTSGRNIQYF
cdr3_nt: TGTGCCAGTAGCAACCCGACTAGCGGGAGAAACATTCAGTACTTC

j_call: TRBJ2-7
d_call: TRBD1
cdr3_length: 14
clone_size: NA
v_call: TRBV11-3
cdr3_aa: CASSLGTDSYEQYF
cdr3_nt: TGTGCCAGCAGCCTCGGGACAGACTCCTACGAGCAGTACTTC

j_call: TRBJ1-2
d_call: TRBD1
cdr3_length: 15
clone_size: NA
v_call: TRBV6-1
cdr3_aa: CASSEIGRGLGGYTF
cdr3_nt: TGTGCCAGCAGTGAAATAGGCAGGGGGCTAGGTGGCTACACCTTC

j_call: TRBJ2-7
d_call: TRBD1
cdr3_length: 15
clone_size: once
v_call: TRBV11-3
cdr3_aa: CASSFTGQGAYEQYF
cdr3_nt: TGTGCCAGCAGCTTTACGGGACAGGGGGCTTACGAGCAGTACTTC

j_call: TRBJ1-1
d_call: TRBD1
cdr3_length: 15
clone_size: NA
v_call: TRBV7-2
cdr3_aa: CASSFEGQGNTEAFF
cdr3_nt: TGTGCCAGCAGCTTCGAAGGACAGGGGAACACTGAAGCTTTCTTT

j_call: TRBJ2-2
d_call: NA
cdr3_length: 15
clone_size: NA
v_call: TRBV4-2
cdr3_aa: CASSQDAASTGELFF
cdr3_nt: TGTGCCAGCAGCCAAGACGCGGCCTCCACCGGGGAGCTGTTTTTT

j_call: TRBJ1-5
d_call: NA
cdr3_length: 13
clone_size: NA
v_call: TRBV28
cdr3_aa: CASSRTEPQPQHF
cdr3_nt: TGTGCCAGCAGCCGGACCGAGCCCCAGCCCCAGCATTTT

j_call: TRBJ2-7
d_call: NA
cdr3_length: 18
clone_size: once
v_call: TRBV5-1
cdr3_aa: CASSLAGGLVHTTYEQYF
cdr3_nt: TGCGCCAGCAGCTTGGCCGGCGGGCTCGTACATACGACCTACGAGCAGTACTTC

j_call: TRBJ2-7
d_call: TRBD2
cdr3_length: 13
clone_size: NA
v_call: TRBV18
cdr3_aa: CASSPGLAYEQYF
cdr3_nt: TGTGCCAGCTCACCGGGACTAGCCTACGAGCAGTACTTC

j_call: TRBJ2-5
d_call: TRBD2
cdr3_length: 14
clone_size: NA
v_call: TRBV7-2
cdr3_aa: CASSTGTSTQTQYF
cdr3_nt: TGTGCCAGCAGTACAGGGACTAGCACCCAGACCCAGTACTTC

j_call: TRBJ1-3
d_call: NA
cdr3_length: 13
clone_size: few
v_call: TRBV18
cdr3_aa: CASADAKGNTIYF
cdr3_nt: TGTGCCAGCGCAGATGCTAAGGGAAACACCATATATTTT

j_call: TRBJ2-5
d_call: NA
cdr3_length: 13
clone_size: NA
v_call: TRBV7-2
cdr3_aa: CASSVAWVETQYF
cdr3_nt: TGTGCCAGCAGCGTAGCGTGGGTGGAGACCCAGTACTTC

j_call: TRBJ2-1
d_call: TRBD2
cdr3_length: 15
clone_size: NA
v_call: TRBV5-1
cdr3_aa: CASSLAASGRDEQFF
cdr3_nt: TGCGCCAGCAGCTTGGCCGCTAGCGGGAGAGACGAGCAGTTCTTC

j_call: TRBJ1-6
d_call: TRBD1
cdr3_length: 17
clone_size: NA
v_call: TRBV28
cdr3_aa: CASSLLRQGTYNSPLHF
cdr3_nt: TGTGCCAGCAGTTTGCTGAGACAGGGGACTTATAATTCACCCCTCCACTTT

j_call: TRBJ2-2
d_call: NA
cdr3_length: 15
clone_size: NA
v_call: TRBV7-2
cdr3_aa: CATEVRGTRAGELFF
cdr3_nt: TGTGCCACCGAAGTAAGGGGAACCCGGGCCGGGGAGCTGTTTTTT

j_call: TRBJ2-5
d_call: NA
cdr3_length: 14
clone_size: once
v_call: TRBV9
cdr3_aa: CASSVNRGQETQYF
cdr3_nt: TGTGCCAGCAGCGTCAACCGAGGGCAAGAGACCCAGTACTTC

j_call: TRBJ1-1
d_call: TRBD1
cdr3_length: 16
clone_size: once
v_call: TRBV5-1
cdr3_aa: CASSQVAGGLGTEAFF
cdr3_nt: TGCGCCAGCAGCCAGGTGGCAGGGGGCTTGGGGACTGAAGCTTTCTTT

j_call: TRBJ1-3
d_call: NA
cdr3_length: 17
clone_size: NA
v_call: TRBV19
cdr3_aa: CASNEIGRPNSGNTIYF
cdr3_nt: TGTGCCAGTAACGAGATAGGGCGACCCAACTCTGGAAACACCATATATTTT

j_call: TRBJ2-3
d_call: NA
cdr3_length: 13
clone_size: NA
v_call: TRBV6-5
cdr3_aa: CASSPRATDTQYF
cdr3_nt: TGTGCCAGCAGTCCCCGGGCTACAGATACGCAGTATTTT

j_call: TRBJ2-2
d_call: NA
cdr3_length: 14
clone_size: NA
v_call: TRBV18
cdr3_aa: CASSPDGNTGELFF
cdr3_nt: TGTGCCAGCTCACCGGACGGAAACACCGGGGAGCTGTTTTTT

j_call: TRBJ1-1
d_call: NA
cdr3_length: 14
clone_size: NA
v_call: TRBV5-1
cdr3_aa: CASSPTGMNTEAFF
cdr3_nt: TGCGCCAGCAGCCCAACAGGTATGAACACTGAAGCTTTCTTT

j_call: TRBJ2-7
d_call: TRBD2
cdr3_length: 16
clone_size: NA
v_call: TRBV27
cdr3_aa: CASSSPAPAGVNEQYF
cdr3_nt: TGTGCCAGCAGCTCCCCCGCCCCAGCGGGAGTCAACGAGCAGTACTTC

j_call: TRBJ2-7
d_call: NA
cdr3_length: 12
clone_size: NA
v_call: TRBV7-2
cdr3_aa: CASSSAGGEQYF
cdr3_nt: TGTGCCAGCAGCTCAGCCGGGGGCGAGCAGTACTTC

j_call: TRBJ2-5
d_call: TRBD2
cdr3_length: 15
clone_size: once
v_call: TRBV6-2/TRBV6-3
cdr3_aa: CASSYLLPGLGAQYF
cdr3_nt: TGTGCCAGCAGTTACCTATTACCGGGACTAGGTGCCCAGTACTTC

j_call: TRBJ1-5
d_call: TRBD1
cdr3_length: 15
clone_size: NA
v_call: TRBV2
cdr3_aa: CASSGRTGDDQPQHF
cdr3_nt: TGTGCCAGCAGTGGCAGGACAGGGGACGATCAGCCCCAGCATTTT

j_call: TRBJ2-1
d_call: NA
cdr3_length: 13
clone_size: NA
v_call: TRBV19
cdr3_aa: CASSMRAYNEQFF
cdr3_nt: TGTGCCAGTAGTATGCGGGCTTACAATGAGCAGTTCTTC

j_call: TRBJ1-1
d_call: TRBD1
cdr3_length: 15
clone_size: NA
v_call: TRBV10-1
cdr3_aa: CASRGDREQNTEAFF
cdr3_nt: TGCGCCAGCAGAGGAGACAGGGAACAGAACACTGAAGCTTTCTTT

j_call: TRBJ2-7
d_call: TRBD2
cdr3_length: 16
clone_size: NA
v_call: TRBV11-2
cdr3_aa: CASSLVRTSGNYEQYF
cdr3_nt: TGTGCCAGCAGCTTAGTAAGGACTAGCGGGAACTACGAGCAGTACTTC

j_call: TRBJ1-2
d_call: TRBD1
cdr3_length: 15
clone_size: NA
v_call: TRBV13
cdr3_aa: CASSLVARGLYGYTF
cdr3_nt: TGTGCCAGCAGCTTAGTGGCCAGGGGGCTCTATGGCTACACCTTC

j_call: TRBJ1-5
d_call: TRBD1
cdr3_length: 17
clone_size: NA
v_call: TRBV7-9
cdr3_aa: CASSLGYGTGARQPQHF
cdr3_nt: TGTGCCAGCAGCTTAGGATATGGGACAGGGGCGCGGCAGCCCCAGCATTTT

j_call: TRBJ2-2
d_call: NA
cdr3_length: 14
clone_size: NA
v_call: TRBV2
cdr3_aa: CALRLVGPTGELFF
cdr3_nt: TGTGCCCTCCGTCTGGTGGGCCCCACCGGGGAGCTGTTTTTT

j_call: TRBJ2-1
d_call: TRBD2
cdr3_length: 17
clone_size: NA
v_call: TRBV5-1
cdr3_aa: CASSLVAGPSSYNEQFF
cdr3_nt: TGCGCCAGCAGCTTGGTAGCGGGGCCCAGCTCCTACAATGAGCAGTTCTTC

j_call: TRBJ2-6
d_call: NA
cdr3_length: 14
clone_size: once
v_call: TRBV27
cdr3_aa: CASRIPGGANVLTF
cdr3_nt: TGTGCCAGCAGGATCCCTGGTGGGGCCAACGTCCTGACTTTC

j_call: TRBJ1-1
d_call: NA
cdr3_length: 13
clone_size: NA
v_call: TRBV14
cdr3_aa: CASSLTRDTEAFF
cdr3_nt: TGTGCCAGCAGTCTGACTAGGGACACTGAAGCTTTCTTT

j_call: TRBJ1-4
d_call: NA
cdr3_length: 15
clone_size: NA
v_call: TRBV7-2
cdr3_aa: CASSLVATANEKLFF
cdr3_nt: TGTGCCAGCAGCTTAGTTGCGACAGCAAATGAAAAACTGTTTTTT

j_call: TRBJ2-1
d_call: NA
cdr3_length: 15
clone_size: NA
v_call: TRBV6-2/TRBV6-3
cdr3_aa: CASSYRESSYNEQFF
cdr3_nt: TGTGCCAGCAGTTACAGAGAGAGCTCCTACAATGAGCAGTTCTTC

j_call: TRBJ2-6
d_call: NA
cdr3_length: 15
clone_size: NA
v_call: TRBV19
cdr3_aa: CASRGNRAGANVLTF
cdr3_nt: TGTGCCAGTAGGGGAAACAGGGCTGGGGCCAACGTCCTGACTTTC

j_call: TRBJ1-4
d_call: NA
cdr3_length: 14
clone_size: NA
v_call: TRBV27
cdr3_aa: CASSPRVRNEKLFF
cdr3_nt: TGTGCCAGCAGTCCCCGGGTCCGTAATGAAAAACTGTTTTTT

j_call: TRBJ1-2
d_call: NA
cdr3_length: 13
clone_size: NA
v_call: TRBV6-5
cdr3_aa: CASSPRGVSGYTF
cdr3_nt: TGTGCCAGCAGCCCAAGGGGGGTTTCCGGCTACACCTTC

j_call: TRBJ2-3
d_call: NA
cdr3_length: 15
clone_size: NA
v_call: TRBV9
cdr3_aa: CASSVDNRFTDTQYF
cdr3_nt: TGTGCCAGCAGCGTAGATAACAGGTTCACAGATACGCAGTATTTT

j_call: TRBJ2-7
d_call: TRBD2
cdr3_length: 16
clone_size: NA
v_call: TRBV5-6
cdr3_aa: CASSSLAGLMSYEQYF
cdr3_nt: TGTGCCAGCAGCTCGTTAGCGGGGCTTATGTCCTACGAGCAGTACTTC

j_call: TRBJ2-2
d_call: TRBD2
cdr3_length: 15
clone_size: NA
v_call: TRBV18
cdr3_aa: CASSWTSGNTGELFF
cdr3_nt: TGTGCCAGCTCGTGGACTAGCGGTAACACCGGGGAGCTGTTTTTT

j_call: TRBJ1-1
d_call: NA
cdr3_length: 14
clone_size: once
v_call: TRBV5-4
cdr3_aa: CASSFGAGKAEAFF
cdr3_nt: TGTGCCAGCAGCTTTGGGGCAGGAAAGGCTGAAGCTTTCTTT